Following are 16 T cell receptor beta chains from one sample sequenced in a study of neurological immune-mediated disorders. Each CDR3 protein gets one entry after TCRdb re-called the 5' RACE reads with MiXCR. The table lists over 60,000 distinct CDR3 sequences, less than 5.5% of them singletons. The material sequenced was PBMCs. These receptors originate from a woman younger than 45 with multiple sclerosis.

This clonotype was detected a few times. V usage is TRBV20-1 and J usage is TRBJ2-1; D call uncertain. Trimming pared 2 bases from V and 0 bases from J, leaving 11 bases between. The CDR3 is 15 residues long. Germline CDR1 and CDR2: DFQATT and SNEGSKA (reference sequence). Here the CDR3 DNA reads TGCAGTGCTAGACTAACTGGTAGCTCCTACAATGAGCAGTTCTTC. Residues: CSARLTGSSYNEQFF.

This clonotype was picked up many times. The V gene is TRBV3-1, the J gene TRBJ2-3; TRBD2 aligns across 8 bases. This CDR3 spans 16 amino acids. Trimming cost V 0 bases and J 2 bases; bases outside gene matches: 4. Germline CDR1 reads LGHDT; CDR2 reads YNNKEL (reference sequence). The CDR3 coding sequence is TGTGCCAGCAGCCAAGATCGGGGGGGAAACACAGATACGCAGTATTTT. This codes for CASSQDRGGNTDTQYF.

The CDR3 coding sequence is TGTGCCAGCAGTTATGGGCGGAACTCTGGGGCCAACGTCCTGACTTTC. This translates into CASSYGRNSGANVLTF. The rearrangement uses TRBV6-5 and TRBJ2-6; D uncertain. V was clipped by 3 bases and J by 0 bases, with 9 bases between them. The CDR3 spans 16 residues. Germline V lookup: CDR1 MNHEY, CDR2 SVGAGI.

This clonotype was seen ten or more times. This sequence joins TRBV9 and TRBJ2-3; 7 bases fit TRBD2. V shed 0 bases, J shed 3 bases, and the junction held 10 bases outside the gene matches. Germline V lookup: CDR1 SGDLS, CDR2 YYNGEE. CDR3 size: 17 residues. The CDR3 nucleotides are TGTGCCAGCAGCGTAGGTGCGGGAGAATTTGGAACAGATACGCAGTATTTT. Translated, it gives CASSVGAGEFGTDTQYF.

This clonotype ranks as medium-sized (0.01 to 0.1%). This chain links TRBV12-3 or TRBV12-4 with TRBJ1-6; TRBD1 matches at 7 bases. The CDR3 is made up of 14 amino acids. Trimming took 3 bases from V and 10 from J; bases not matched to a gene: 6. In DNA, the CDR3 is TGTGCCAGCAGTTTGGAGGGGGCGCGCTCACCCCTCCACTTT. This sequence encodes CASSLEGARSPLHF.

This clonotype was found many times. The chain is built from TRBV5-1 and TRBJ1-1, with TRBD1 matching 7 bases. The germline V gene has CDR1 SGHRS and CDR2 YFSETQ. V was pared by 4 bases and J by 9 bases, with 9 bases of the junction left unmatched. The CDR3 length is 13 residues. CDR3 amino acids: CASSTGTEEKAFF. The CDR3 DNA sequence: TGCGCCAGCAGCACCGGGACAGAAGAAAAAGCTTTCTTT.

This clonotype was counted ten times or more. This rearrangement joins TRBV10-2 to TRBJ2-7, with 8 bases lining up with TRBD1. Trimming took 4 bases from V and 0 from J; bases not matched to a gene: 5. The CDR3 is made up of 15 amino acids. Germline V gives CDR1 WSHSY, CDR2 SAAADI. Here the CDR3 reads CASSADQGASYEQYF. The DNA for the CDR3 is TGCGCCAGCAGTGCTGATCAGGGGGCCTCCTACGAGCAGTACTTC.

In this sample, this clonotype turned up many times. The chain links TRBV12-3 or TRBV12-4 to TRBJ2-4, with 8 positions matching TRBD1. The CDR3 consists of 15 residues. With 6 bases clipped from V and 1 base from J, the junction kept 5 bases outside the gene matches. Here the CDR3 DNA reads TGTGCCAGCAGCTCGGGACAGGTGGCCAAAAACATTCAGTACTTC. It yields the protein CASSSGQVAKNIQYF.

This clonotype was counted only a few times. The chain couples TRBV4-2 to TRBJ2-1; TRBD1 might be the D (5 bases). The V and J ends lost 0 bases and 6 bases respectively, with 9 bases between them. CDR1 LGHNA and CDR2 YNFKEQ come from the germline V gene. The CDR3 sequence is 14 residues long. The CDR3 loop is CASSQDPRGNEQFF. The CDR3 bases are TGTGCCAGCAGCCAAGATCCTAGGGGCAATGAGCAGTTCTTC.

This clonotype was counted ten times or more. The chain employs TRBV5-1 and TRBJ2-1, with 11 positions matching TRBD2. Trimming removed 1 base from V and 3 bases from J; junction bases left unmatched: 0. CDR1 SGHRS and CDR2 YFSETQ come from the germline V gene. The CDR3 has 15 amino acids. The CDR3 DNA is TGCGCCAGCAGCTTGACTAGCGGGGGCTACAATGAGCAGTTCTTC. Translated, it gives CASSLTSGGYNEQFF. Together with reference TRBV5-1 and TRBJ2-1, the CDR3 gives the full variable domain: KAGVTQTPRYLIKTRGQQVTLSCSPISGHRSVSWYQQTPGQGLQFLFEYFSETQRNKGNFPGRFSGRQFSNSRSEMNVSTLELGDSALYLCASSLTSGGYNEQFFGPGTRLTVL.

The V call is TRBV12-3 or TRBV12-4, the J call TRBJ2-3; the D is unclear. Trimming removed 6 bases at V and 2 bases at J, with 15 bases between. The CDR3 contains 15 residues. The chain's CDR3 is CASRDVADPTDTQYF. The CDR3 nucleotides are TGTGCCAGCAGGGACGTGGCGGACCCCACAGATACGCAGTATTTT.

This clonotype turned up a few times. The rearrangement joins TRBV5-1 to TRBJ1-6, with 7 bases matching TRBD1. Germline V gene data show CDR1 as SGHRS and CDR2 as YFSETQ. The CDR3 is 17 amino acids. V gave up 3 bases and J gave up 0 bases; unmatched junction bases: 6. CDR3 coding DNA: TGCGCCAGCAGCTCAACAGGGGAGAGCTCCTATAATTCACCCCTCCACTTT. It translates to CASSSTGESSYNSPLHF.

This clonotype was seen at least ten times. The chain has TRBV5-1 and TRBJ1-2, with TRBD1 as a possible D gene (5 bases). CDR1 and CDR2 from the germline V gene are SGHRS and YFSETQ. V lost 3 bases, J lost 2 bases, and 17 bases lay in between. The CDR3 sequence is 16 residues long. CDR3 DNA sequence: TGCGCCAGCAGCTGGGGGACCGTTCCGACGAACTATGGCTACACCTTC. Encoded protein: CASSWGTVPTNYGYTF. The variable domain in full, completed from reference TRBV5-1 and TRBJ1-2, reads KAGVTQTPRYLIKTRGQQVTLSCSPISGHRSVSWYQQTPGQGLQFLFEYFSETQRNKGNFPGRFSGRQFSNSRSEMNVSTLELGDSALYLCASSWGTVPTNYGYTFGSGTRLTVV.

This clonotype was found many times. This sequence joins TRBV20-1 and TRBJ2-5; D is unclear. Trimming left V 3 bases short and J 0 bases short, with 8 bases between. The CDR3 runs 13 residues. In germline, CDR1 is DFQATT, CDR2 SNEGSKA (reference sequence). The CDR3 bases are TGCAGTGCTAGTCGGGTGAACCAAGAGACCCAGTACTTC. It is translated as CSASRVNQETQYF.

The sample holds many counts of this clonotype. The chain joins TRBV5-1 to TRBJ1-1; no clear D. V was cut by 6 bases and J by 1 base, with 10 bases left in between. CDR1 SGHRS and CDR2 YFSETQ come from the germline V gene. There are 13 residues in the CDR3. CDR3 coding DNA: TGCGCCAGCAAGGAGCCTTCGAACACTGAAGCTTTCTTT. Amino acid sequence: CASKEPSNTEAFF.

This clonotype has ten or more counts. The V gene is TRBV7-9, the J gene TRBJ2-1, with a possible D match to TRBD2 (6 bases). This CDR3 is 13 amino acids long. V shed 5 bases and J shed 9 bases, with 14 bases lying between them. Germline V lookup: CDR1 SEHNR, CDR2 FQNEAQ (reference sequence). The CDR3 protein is CASSPQWGVEQFF. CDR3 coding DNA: TGTGCCAGCAGCCCCCAGTGGGGGGTTGAGCAGTTCTTC.